Only a few counts were recorded for the clone carrying this TCR beta chain. Its antigen is not identified. The authors sorted naive CD8 T cells as CD8+CD4-CCR7+CD45RA+. The data derive from a study of molecular identifiers for immune sequencing clone quantification. Study-wide points: In naive cells, clones above 20 RNA copies held under 1% of molecules, whereas in effector cells they held over 97%.

The use of previously described methods and listed TCR primers produced the bulk TCR libraries. TCRdb ran MiXCR on the PCR reads and lists one entry per CDR3 protein. The sample includes about 100,000 distinct CDR3 sequences, roughly 38% of them seen just once. With 9 bases removed from V and 0 bases from J, the gap between germline ends came to 29 bases. The CDR3 extends over 19 amino acids. CDR1 is KGHDR and CDR2 is SFDVKD in the germline V gene. The rearrangement joins TRBV24-1 to TRBJ2-7; D is tentatively TRBD1 or TRBD2 (7 bases each). This TCR was sampled from a human donor in good health. Some libraries in this study had Jurkat cell RNA spiked in. The specimen was naive CD8+ T cells from blood, with Jurkat cell RNA spiked in. As for subset: FACS-sorted CD8+CD4-CCR7+CD45RA+ naive T cells. CDR3 in DNA: TGTGCCACCGGGGGCCGGGACAGCCCCACTAGCGAGCCCTCCTACGAGCAGTACTTC. Encoded protein: CATGGRDSPTSEPSYEQYF.